The T cell receptor beta chain described here comes from a study of patients and donors after allogeneic stem cell transplantation. MiXCR, run by TCRdb on the RT-PCR reads, gives a single entry per CDR3 protein. The data contain about 400,000 distinct CDR3 sequences, 16% of them seen just once; the ten biggest clones take up 7% to 7.5%. CDR1 SGHRS and CDR2 YFSETQ come from the germline V gene. The V segment lost 4 bases and the J segment 4 bases; nucleotides outside the gene matches: 3. The CDR3 length is 15 residues. Input material: blood, either unsorted or a sorted T cell fraction (not recorded which). The genes are TRBV5-1 and TRBJ2-1; TRBD1 matches 12 bases. The TCR sequence derives from a human donor who was either an allogeneic HSCT recipient or a stem cell or donor lymphocyte infusion donor (not recorded which). It is not recorded whose cells these are; they may come from a transplant donor. DNA for the CDR3: TGCGCCAGCAGCGGGACAGGGGGCTTGTACAATGAGCAGTTCTTC. It encodes CASSGTGGLYNEQFF.